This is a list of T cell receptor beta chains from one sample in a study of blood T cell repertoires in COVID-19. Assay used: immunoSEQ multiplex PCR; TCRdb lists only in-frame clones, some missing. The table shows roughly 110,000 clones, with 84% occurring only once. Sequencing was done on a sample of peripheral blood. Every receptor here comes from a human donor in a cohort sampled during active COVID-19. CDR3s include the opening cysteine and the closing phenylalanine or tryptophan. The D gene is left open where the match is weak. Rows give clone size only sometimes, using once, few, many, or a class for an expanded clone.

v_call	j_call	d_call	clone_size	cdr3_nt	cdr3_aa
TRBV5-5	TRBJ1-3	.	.	TGTGCCAGCAGCTTGGACGCGACAACGAAAGGTGCTGGAAACACCATATATTTT	CASSLDATTKGAGNTIYF
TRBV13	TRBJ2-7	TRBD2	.	TGTGCCAGCAGCTTAGCTCTAGCGGGAGCCGAGCAGTACTTC	CASSLALAGAEQYF
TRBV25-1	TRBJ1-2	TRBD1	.	TGTGCCACCGACAGGGGGGGAGACTATGGCTACACCTTC	CATDRGGDYGYTF
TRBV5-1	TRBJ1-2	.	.	TGCGCCAGCAGATCCTCACAACAGGACCCCAATGGCTACACCTTC	CASRSSQQDPNGYTF
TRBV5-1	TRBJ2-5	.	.	TGCGCCAGCAGCTCAGAAAACCAAGAGACCCAGTACTTC	CASSSENQETQYF
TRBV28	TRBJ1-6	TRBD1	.	TGTGCCAGCACGCCGGACAGGGGGCGTTATTCACCCCTCCACTTT	CASTPDRGRYSPLHF
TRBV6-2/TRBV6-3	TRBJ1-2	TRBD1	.	TGTGCCAGCAGTAAGGGACAGCTCTATGGCTACACCTTC	CASSKGQLYGYTF
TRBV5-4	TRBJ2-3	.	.	TGTGCCAGCAGCTTGTCTTACTTAACTAGCACAGATACGCAGTATTTT	CASSLSYLTSTDTQYF
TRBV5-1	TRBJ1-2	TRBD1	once	TGCGCCAGCAGCACAGGACAGGGGCCGTTCTATGGCTACACCTTC	CASSTGQGPFYGYTF
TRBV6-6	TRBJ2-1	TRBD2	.	TGTGCCAGCAAGGGCGGGAGTGGGAATGAGCAGTTCTTC	CASKGGSGNEQFF